This T cell receptor beta chain is drawn from a study of blood T cell repertoires in COVID-19. The wider study: Whether acute or convalescent, the COVID-19 samples came from the United States, Italy and Spain. PBMCs, B-cell-depleted T cells, or T cells provided the cDNA or gDNA that made up the material.

Original analysis: Amplification of reference gene primers provided the estimated nucleated cell counts. TCRdb's table, derived via immunoSEQ multiplex PCR, lists solely in-frame clones and lacks some. Clonal size and the V and J genes are those of that table, whereas D and trimming came from the DNA. The table includes 200,000 or so clones, about 88% detected once. The V gene end was trimmed by 0 bases and the J gene end by 5 bases; junction bases not matched to a gene: 11. Germline CDR1 SEHNR, CDR2 FQNEAQ (reference sequence). There are 17 residues in the CDR3. The chain combines TRBV7-9 with TRBJ2-5; 8 nucleotides match TRBD1. The sequencing sample was made of peripheral blood. The clonotype originates from an older man with acute or convalescent COVID-19. Here the CDR3 DNA reads TGTGCCAGCAGCTTAGCGGGCCGGACAGGGCTCAGGGAGACCCAGTACTTC. This gives the protein CASSLAGRTGLRETQYF. The variable domain in full, completed from reference TRBV7-9 and TRBJ2-5, reads DTGVSQNPRHKITKRGQNVTFRCDPISEHNRLYWYRQTLGQGPEFLTYFQNEAQLEKSRLLSDRFSAERPKGSFSTLEIQRTEQGDSAMYLCASSLAGRTGLRETQYFGPGTRLLVL.